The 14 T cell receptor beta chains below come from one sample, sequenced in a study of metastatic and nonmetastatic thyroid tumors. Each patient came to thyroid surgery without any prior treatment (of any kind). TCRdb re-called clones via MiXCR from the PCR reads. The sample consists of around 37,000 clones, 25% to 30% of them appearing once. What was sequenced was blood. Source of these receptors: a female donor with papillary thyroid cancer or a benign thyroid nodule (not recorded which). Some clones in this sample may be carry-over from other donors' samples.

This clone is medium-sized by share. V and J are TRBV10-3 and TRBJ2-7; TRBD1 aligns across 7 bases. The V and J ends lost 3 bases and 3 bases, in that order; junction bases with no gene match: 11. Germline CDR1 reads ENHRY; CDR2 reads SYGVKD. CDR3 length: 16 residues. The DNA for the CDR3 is TGTGCCATCAGTGACCCGGACAGGAAGGGTCGCTACGAGCAGTACTTC. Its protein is CAISDPDRKGRYEQYF.

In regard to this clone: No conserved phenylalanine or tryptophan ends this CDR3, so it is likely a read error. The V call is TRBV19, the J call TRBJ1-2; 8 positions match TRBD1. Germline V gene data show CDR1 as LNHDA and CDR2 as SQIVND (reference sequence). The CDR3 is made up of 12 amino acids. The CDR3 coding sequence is TGTGCCAGTAAAGGACAGGGATATGTCTACACCGTC. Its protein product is CASKGQGYVYTV.

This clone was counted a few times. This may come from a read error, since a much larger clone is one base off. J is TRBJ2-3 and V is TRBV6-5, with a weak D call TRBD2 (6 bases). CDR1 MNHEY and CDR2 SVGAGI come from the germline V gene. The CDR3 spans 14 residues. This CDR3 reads CASSDSGDAYTQYF. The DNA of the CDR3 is TGTGCCAGCAGTGACTCGGGGGACGCATATACGCAGTATTTT.

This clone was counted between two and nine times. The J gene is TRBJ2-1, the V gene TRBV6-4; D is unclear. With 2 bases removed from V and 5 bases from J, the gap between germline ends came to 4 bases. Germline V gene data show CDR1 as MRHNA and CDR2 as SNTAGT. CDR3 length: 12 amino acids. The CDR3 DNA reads TGTGCCAGCAGTGACAGGGACAATGAGCAGTTCTTC. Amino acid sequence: CASSDRDNEQFF.

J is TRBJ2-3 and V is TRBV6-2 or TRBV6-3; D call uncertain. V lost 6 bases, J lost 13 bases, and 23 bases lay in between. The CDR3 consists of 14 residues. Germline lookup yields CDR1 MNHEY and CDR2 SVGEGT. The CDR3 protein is CASSHSDRTDKKYF. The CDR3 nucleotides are TGTGCCAGCAGCCACAGCGACCGCACAGATAAGAAGTATTTT.

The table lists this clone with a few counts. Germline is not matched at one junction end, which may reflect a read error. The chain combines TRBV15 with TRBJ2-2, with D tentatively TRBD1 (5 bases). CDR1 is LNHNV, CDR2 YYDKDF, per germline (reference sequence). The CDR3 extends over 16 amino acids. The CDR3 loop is CATIRERQGDAGELFF. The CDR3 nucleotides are TGTGCCACCATCAGAGAAAGGCAGGGCGATGCCGGGGAGCTGTTTTTT.

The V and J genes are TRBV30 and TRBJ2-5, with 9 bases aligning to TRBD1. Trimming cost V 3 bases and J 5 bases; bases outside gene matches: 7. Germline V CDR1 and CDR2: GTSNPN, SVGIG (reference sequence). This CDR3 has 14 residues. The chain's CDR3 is CAWRDGTGYETQYF. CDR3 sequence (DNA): TGTGCCTGGAGGGACGGGACAGGGTACGAGACCCAGTACTTC.

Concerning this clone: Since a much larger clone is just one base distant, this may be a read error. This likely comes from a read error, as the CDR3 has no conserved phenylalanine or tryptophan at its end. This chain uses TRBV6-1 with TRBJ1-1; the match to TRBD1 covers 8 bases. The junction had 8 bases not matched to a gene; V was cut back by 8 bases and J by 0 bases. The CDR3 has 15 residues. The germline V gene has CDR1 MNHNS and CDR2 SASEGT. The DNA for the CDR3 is TGTGCCAGCTCCCCGGGACAGGTCATGAACACTGAAGCTTTCTCT. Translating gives CASSPGQVMNTEAFS.

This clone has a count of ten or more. The CDR3 is CASSLIRDTPHGYTF. The CDR3 DNA reads TGTGCCAGCAGCTTAATCCGGGACACTCCCCATGGCTACACCTTC. This chain connects TRBV7-2 to TRBJ1-2; perhaps TRBD1 as D (6 bases). The CDR3 has 15 residues. Germline CDR1 SGHTA, CDR2 FQGNSA. Trimming removed 2 bases from V and 6 bases from J, with 16 bases in between.

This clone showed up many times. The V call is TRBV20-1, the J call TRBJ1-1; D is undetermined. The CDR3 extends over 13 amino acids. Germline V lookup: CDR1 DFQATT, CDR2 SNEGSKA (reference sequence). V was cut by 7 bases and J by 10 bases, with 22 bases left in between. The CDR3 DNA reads TGCAGTGTTACTAAGGAAACCCAACGGCGAGCTTTCTTT. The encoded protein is CSVTKETQRRAFF.

The CDR3 nucleotides are TGTGCCAGCAGGGAGCAGGGTATAACCCTCCACTTT. This encodes CASREQGITLHF. The chain combines TRBV28 with TRBJ1-6, with D possibly being TRBD1 (5 bases). The CDR3 loop spans 12 amino acids. V gave up 6 bases and J gave up 14 bases, with 14 bases separating them. Germline V gene lookup returns CDR1 MDHEN and CDR2 SYDVKM.

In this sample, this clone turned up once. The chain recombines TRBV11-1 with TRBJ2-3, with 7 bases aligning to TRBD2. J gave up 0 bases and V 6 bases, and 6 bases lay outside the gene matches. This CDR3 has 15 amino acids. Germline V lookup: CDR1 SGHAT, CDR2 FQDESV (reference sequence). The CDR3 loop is CASSPTSTSTDTQYF. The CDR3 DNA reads TGTGCCAGCAGTCCGACTAGCACTAGCACAGATACGCAGTATTTT.

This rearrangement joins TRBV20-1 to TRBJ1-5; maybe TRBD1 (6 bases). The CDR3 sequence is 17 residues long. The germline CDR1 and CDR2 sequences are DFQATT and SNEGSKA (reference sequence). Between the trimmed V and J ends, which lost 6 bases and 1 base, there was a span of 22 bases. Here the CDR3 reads CSAPPPWGHLSNQPQHF. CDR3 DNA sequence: TGCAGTGCCCCCCCGCCGTGGGGACACTTAAGCAATCAGCCCCAGCATTTT.

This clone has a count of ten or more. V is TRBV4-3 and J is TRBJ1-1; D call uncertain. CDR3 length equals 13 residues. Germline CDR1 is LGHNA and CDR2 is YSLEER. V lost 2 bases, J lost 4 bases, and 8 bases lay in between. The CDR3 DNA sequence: TGCGCCAGCAGCCAATGGAAGGGCACTGAAGCTTTCTTT. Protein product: CASSQWKGTEAFF.